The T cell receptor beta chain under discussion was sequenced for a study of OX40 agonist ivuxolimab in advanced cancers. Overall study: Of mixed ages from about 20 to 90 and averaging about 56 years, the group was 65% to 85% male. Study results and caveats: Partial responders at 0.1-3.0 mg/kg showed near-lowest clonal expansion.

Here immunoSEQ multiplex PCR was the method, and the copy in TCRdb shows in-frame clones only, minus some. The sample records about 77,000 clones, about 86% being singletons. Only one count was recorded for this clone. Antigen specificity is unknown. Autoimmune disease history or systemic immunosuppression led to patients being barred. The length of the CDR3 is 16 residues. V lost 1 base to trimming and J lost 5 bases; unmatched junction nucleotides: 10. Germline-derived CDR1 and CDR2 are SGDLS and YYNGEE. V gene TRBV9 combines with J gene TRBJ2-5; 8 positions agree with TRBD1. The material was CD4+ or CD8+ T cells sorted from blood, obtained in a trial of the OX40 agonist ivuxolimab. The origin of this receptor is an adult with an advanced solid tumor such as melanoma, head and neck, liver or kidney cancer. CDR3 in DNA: TGTGCCAGCAGCGTACTCGGGCAGGGGGCAACGGAGACCCAGTACTTC. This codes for CASSVLGQGATETQYF. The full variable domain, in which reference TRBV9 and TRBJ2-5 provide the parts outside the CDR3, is DSGVTQTPKHLITATGQRVTLRCSPRSGDLSVYWYQQSLDQGLQFLIQYYNGEERAKGNILERFSAQQFPDLHSELNLSSLELGDSALYFCASSVLGQGATETQYFGPGTRLLVL.